Detailed here is one T cell receptor (beta chain). The germline gives CDR1 LGHDT, CDR2 YNNKEL (reference sequence). Losses at the gene ends were 0 bases for V and 13 bases for J; bases not matched to a gene: 6. CDR3 length equals 14 residues. Sequenced by immunoSEQ multiplex PCR; TCRdb stores in-frame clones only, minus some. In the table there are approximately 400,000 clones, around 90% of which are singletons. The sample originates from a study of Ad26.COV2.S vaccination and SARS-CoV-2 variants. The source was peripheral blood, collected after recovery from COVID-19. The sequence was collected from a human donor who had recovered from COVID-19. The rearrangement joins TRBV3-1 (or the pseudogene TRBV3-2) to TRBJ2-5; 12 positions match TRBD2. CDR3 region: CASSQESATSGGYF. The CDR3 DNA sequence: TGTGCCAGCAGCCAAGAATCTGCGACTAGCGGGGGGTACTTC.